A single T cell receptor beta chain is shown here with its context. Its matching antigen is unknown. The data were taken from a study of identical twins. The length of the CDR3 is 16 residues. CDR1 is LNHNV, CDR2 YYDKDF, per germline (reference sequence). General observations from the study: Out-of-frame TCR alpha sharing observed in monozygotic twins exceeded model estimates. Out-of-frame alpha sequences common to twins exhibited an excess of low generation probability.

Via MiXCR, TCRdb re-called the 5' RACE reads, giving one row per CDR3 protein. This sample has 1.5 million to 2 million distinct CDR3 sequences, with roughly a third found just once. Sequences were obtained from cord blood. The chain employs TRBV15 and TRBJ2-4; possible D gene TRBD2, 6 bases. The last part of the DNA fits TRBJ2-7 better; the J call may be wrong. This clonotype originated in a newborn girl in good health. CDR3 nucleotide sequence: TGTGCCACCAGCAGAGCCGGAGGGTTGACAAATTACGAGCAGTACTTC. This sequence encodes CATSRAGGLTNYEQYF.